One and the same sample provided the 24 T cell receptor beta chains below, sequenced in a study of blood T cell repertoires in COVID-19. Clones were read by immunoSEQ multiplex PCR, and TCRdb kept only the in-frame ones, dropping some. The sample lists 300,000 to 350,000 clones; roughly 87% were seen once. The sample was PBMCs or T cells enriched from blood (not recorded which). The receptors derive from a woman younger than 45 who had recovered from COVID-19.

The chain is built from TRBV18 and TRBJ2-1; D might be TRBD2 (5 bases). The CDR3 loop spans 17 amino acids. CDR1 KGHSH and CDR2 LQKENI come from the germline V gene. Deletions cut 3 bases from V and 0 bases from J, with 15 bases between. CDR3 region: CASSPSPFGNSYNEQFF. The CDR3 DNA reads as TGTGCCAGCTCACCTTCCCCTTTCGGGAACTCCTACAATGAGCAGTTCTTC.

This clone has only one observation. The V call is TRBV5-5, the J call TRBJ1-1; 7 bases fit TRBD1. The CDR3 extends over 16 amino acids. The V gene end was trimmed by 4 bases and the J gene end by 0 bases; junction bases not matched to a gene: 9. Germline loops: CDR1 SGHKS, CDR2 YYEKEE (reference sequence). CDR3 residues: CASSARDSTMNTEAFF. The CDR3, as DNA: TGTGCCAGCAGCGCTCGGGACAGTACCATGAACACTGAAGCTTTCTTT.

The gene calls are TRBV10-3 and TRBJ2-3, with 7 bases fitting TRBD2. Losses at the gene ends were 10 bases for V and 4 bases for J; bases not matched to a gene: 11. The CDR3 runs 14 residues. Germline V gives CDR1 ENHRY, CDR2 SYGVKD. In DNA form, the CDR3 reads TGTGCCACCCAGAGCAGCGGGGTTTCAGATACGCAGTATTTT. It codes for CATQSSGVSDTQYF.

The J gene is TRBJ1-1, the V gene TRBV5-1, with 10 bases identical to TRBD1. With V trimmed by 2 bases and J by 5 bases, 6 bases remained unmatched. Per the germline V gene, CDR1 is SGHRS and CDR2 is YFSETQ. This CDR3 region has 15 residues. CDR3 region: CASSLPGQGGTEAFF. The CDR3 region has the DNA TGCGCCAGCAGCTTACCTGGACAGGGGGGTACTGAAGCTTTCTTT.

This chain joins TRBV12-3 or TRBV12-4 and TRBJ1-1, with 7 bases that match TRBD1. The CDR3 length is 12 residues. After removal of 5 bases from V and 8 bases from J, the junction contained 5 bases not matched to a gene. In nucleotides, the CDR3 is TGTGCCAGCAGTCAGAGGGGGCTGGAAGCTTTCTTT. It translates to CASSQRGLEAFF.

V usage is TRBV11-2 and J usage is TRBJ1-2, with TRBD1 matching 9 bases. This CDR3 has 14 residues. CDR1 and CDR2 (germline): SGHAT, FQNNGV. After removal of 5 bases from V and 3 bases from J, the junction contained 4 bases not matched to a gene. CDR3 amino acids: CASSRRTGDYGYTF. In DNA form, the CDR3 reads TGTGCCAGCAGCCGCCGGACAGGGGACTATGGCTACACCTTC.

This sequence joins TRBV5-5 and TRBJ1-2, with a tentative D call TRBD1 (5 bases). V gave up 5 bases and J gave up 0 bases, with 11 bases separating them. The CDR3 has 14 amino acids. CDR1 is SGHKS and CDR2 is YYEKEE in the germline V gene (reference sequence). In DNA form, the CDR3 reads TGTGCCAGCAGGCAGGGAGGACCTAACTATGGCTACACCTTC. As protein: CASRQGGPNYGYTF.

CDR3 sequence: CASSQALNTGELFF. The CDR3 nucleotides are TGTGCCAGCAGCCAAGCCTTAAACACCGGGGAGCTGTTTTTT. The rearrangement joins TRBV14 to TRBJ2-2, with unresolved D. The CDR3 consists of 14 residues. V was cut by 1 base and J by 2 bases, with 5 bases left in between. Germline V gene sequence: CDR1 SGHDN, CDR2 FVKESK.

The chain recombines TRBV6-2 or TRBV6-3 with TRBJ2-7, with a tentative D call TRBD1 (5 bases). There are 13 residues in the CDR3. Trimming cost V 0 bases and J 6 bases, with 9 bases left between them. Germline lookup yields CDR1 MNHEY and CDR2 SVGEGT. CDR3 bases: TGTGCCAGCAGTTACTCGAATGGGGCCGAGCAGTACTTC. Protein sequence: CASSYSNGAEQYF.

The chain carries TRBV7-2 and TRBJ1-1; perhaps TRBD1 as D (5 bases). Trimming shortened V by 3 bases and J by 8 bases, and 13 bases separated the two germline ends. The CDR3 length is 13 residues. The germline CDR1 and CDR2 sequences are SGHTA and FQGNSA. CDR3 nucleotide sequence: TGTGCCAGCAGCTTTGGAGGGGACGTAGAAGCTTTCTTT. This sequence encodes CASSFGGDVEAFF.

The chain employs TRBV4-1 and TRBJ1-1; D remains unclear. Germline V gene data show CDR1 as MGHRA and CDR2 as YSYEKL. The CDR3 covers 14 residues. The germline V and J ends were trimmed by 5 bases and 5 bases, with 15 bases remaining between them. This chain's CDR3 is CASSWALVDTEAFF. In DNA form, the CDR3 reads TGCGCCAGCAGCTGGGCCTTGGTGGATACTGAAGCTTTCTTT.

The chain is built from TRBV10-3 and TRBJ2-7; D perhaps matches TRBD1 (6 bases). V was pared by 3 bases and J by 6 bases, with 12 bases between. The CDR3 has 13 amino acids. Germline-derived CDR1 and CDR2 are ENHRY and SYGVKD. The CDR3 nucleotides read TGTGCCATCAGTGAACTTACAGGGATCGAGCAGTACTTC. Encoded protein: CAISELTGIEQYF.

The rearrangement joins TRBV7-2 to TRBJ2-4, with TRBD1 matching over 10 bases. Germline V lookup: CDR1 SGHTA, CDR2 FQGNSA. The CDR3 totals 14 residues. The J segment lost 15 bases and the V segment lost 0 bases, leaving 8 bases of the junction unmatched. This CDR3 is CASSLAVGTGEWYF. CDR3 in DNA: TGTGCCAGCAGCTTAGCGGTGGGGACAGGGGAATGGTACTTC.

This chain uses TRBV2 with TRBJ1-6; perhaps TRBD1 as D (6 bases). The CDR3 consists of 16 residues. Germline-derived CDR1 and CDR2 are SNHLY and FYNNEI. V lost 3 bases, J lost 6 bases, and 15 bases lay in between. CDR3 residues: CASSDRAVGGNSPLHF. For the CDR3, the DNA is TGTGCCAGCAGTGATCGGGCGGTAGGGGGTAATTCACCCCTCCACTTT.

Concerning this clone itself: The junction and the germline gene differ at one end; a read error may be behind it. V is TRBV10-3 and J is TRBJ1-1; tentatively, D is TRBD1 (6 bases). The germline CDR1 and CDR2 sequences are ENHRY and SYGVKD. The CDR3 spans 15 residues. For the CDR3, the DNA is TGTGCCATCAGTGAGCTGGGGGCGATGAATACTGAAGCTTTCTTT. Its translation: CAISELGAMNTEAFF.

The gene calls are TRBV2 and TRBJ2-2, with a weak D call TRBD2 (5 bases). CDR1 is SNHLY, CDR2 FYNNEI, per germline. There are 15 residues in the CDR3. Trimming shortened V by 1 base and J by 6 bases, and 12 bases separated the two germline ends. The CDR3: CASSEVGVRAGELFF. Written as DNA, the CDR3 is TGTGCCAGCAGTGAAGTCGGGGTTCGCGCCGGGGAGCTGTTTTTT. Full variable domain (remainder filled in from reference TRBV2 and TRBJ2-2): EPEVTQTPSHQVTQMGQEVILRCVPISNHLYFYWYRQILGQKVEFLVSFYNNEISEKSEIFDDQFSVERPDGSNFTLKIRSTKLEDSAMYFCASSEVGVRAGELFFGEGSRLTVL.

The chain carries TRBV3-1 (or the pseudogene TRBV3-2) and TRBJ2-5; no reliable D call. The V gene's germline CDR1 is LGHDT and CDR2 YNNKEL (reference sequence). Deletions cut 0 bases from V and 6 bases from J, with 14 bases between. The CDR3 has 15 residues. The chain's CDR3 is CASSQDGLPLQTQYF. CDR3 nucleotide sequence: TGTGCCAGCAGCCAAGATGGCCTGCCGCTGCAGACCCAGTACTTC.

This chain links TRBV15 with TRBJ2-4; TRBD1 might be the D (5 bases). CDR1 LNHNV and CDR2 YYDKDF come from the germline V gene (reference sequence). CDR3 length: 15 amino acids. Between the trimmed V and J ends, which lost 2 bases and 6 bases, there was a span of 14 bases. The CDR3 nucleotides are TGTGCCACCAGCAGACCAACAGGAGCTAGAAACATTCAGTACTTC. The encoded protein is CATSRPTGARNIQYF. Together with reference TRBV15 and TRBJ2-4, the CDR3 gives the full variable domain: DAMVIQNPRYQVTQFGKPVTLSCSQTLNHNVMYWYQQKSSQAPKLLFHYYDKDFNNEADTPDNFQSRRPNTSFCFLDIRSPGLGDTAMYLCATSRPTGARNIQYFGAGTRLSVL.

This chain uses TRBV27 with TRBJ1-2; D not resolved. The CDR3 has 15 residues. V was pared by 4 bases and J by 8 bases, with 20 bases between. Germline loops: CDR1 MNHEY, CDR2 SMNVEV (reference sequence). CDR3 in amino acids: CASSYEAGPALGYTF. CDR3 bases: TGTGCCAGCAGTTACGAAGCGGGCCCGGCGCTGGGCTACACCTTC.

This chain links TRBV6-1 with TRBJ2-7; D is perhaps TRBD1 (6 bases). The V end was cut by 2 bases, the J end by 6 bases, with 11 bases between. Germline CDR1 and CDR2: MNHNS and SASEGT. This CDR3 comprises 13 residues. The CDR3 coding sequence is TGTGCCAGCAGTGAAACAGGGCCGGGCGAGCAGTACTTC. Translating gives CASSETGPGEQYF.

The chain employs TRBV7-9 and TRBJ2-1; D is ambiguous. Germline V gene data show CDR1 as SEHNR and CDR2 as FQNEAQ (reference sequence). With 3 bases removed from V and 8 bases from J, the gap between germline ends came to 5 bases. The length of the CDR3 is 11 residues. Here the CDR3 DNA reads TGTGCCAGCAGCTTTGCGGATGAGCAGTTCTTC. Translating it yields CASSFADEQFF.

The chain carries TRBV4-3 and TRBJ1-3, with 9 positions matching TRBD1. Trimming took 2 bases from V and 3 from J; bases not matched to a gene: 2. Germline values: CDR1 LGHNA, CDR2 YSLEER. CDR3 length: 15 residues. CDR3 sequence: CASSQTGGGGNTIYF. The CDR3 DNA follows: TGCGCCAGCAGCCAAACAGGGGGCGGTGGAAACACCATATATTTT.

The chain recombines TRBV2 with TRBJ1-1, with TRBD1 as a possible D gene (5 bases). The ends were cut back, 10 bases at V and 4 bases at J, with 10 bases in the middle. The length of the CDR3 is 11 residues. CDR1 and CDR2 (germline): SNHLY, FYNNEI. The CDR3 DNA sequence: TGTGCCACTCAGACAGTCACTGAAGCTTTCTTT. Protein product: CATQTVTEAFF.

This clone showed up just once. The J gene is TRBJ2-5, the V gene TRBV25-1; possibly TRBD1 for D (6 bases). The CDR3 is 15 residues long. Trimming took off 3 bases at V and 1 base at J, with 12 bases between the two ends. The V gene's germline CDR1 is MGHDK and CDR2 SYGVNS. CDR3 sequence: CASSDPDRFQETQYF. In DNA form, the CDR3 reads TGTGCCAGCAGTGACCCTGACAGGTTCCAAGAGACCCAGTACTTC.